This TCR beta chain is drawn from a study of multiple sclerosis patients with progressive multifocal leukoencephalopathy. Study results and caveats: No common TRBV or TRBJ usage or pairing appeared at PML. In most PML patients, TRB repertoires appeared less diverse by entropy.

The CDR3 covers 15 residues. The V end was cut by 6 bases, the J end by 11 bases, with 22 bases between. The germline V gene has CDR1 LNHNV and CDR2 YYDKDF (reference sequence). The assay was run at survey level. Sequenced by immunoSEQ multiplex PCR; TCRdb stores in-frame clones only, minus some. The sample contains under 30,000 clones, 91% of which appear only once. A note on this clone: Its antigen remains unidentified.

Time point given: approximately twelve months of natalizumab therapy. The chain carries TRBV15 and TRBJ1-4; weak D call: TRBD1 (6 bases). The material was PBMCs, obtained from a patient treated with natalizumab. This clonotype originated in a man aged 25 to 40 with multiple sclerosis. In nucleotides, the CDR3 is TGTGCCACCAGAGTAATGTCACAGGGCGGACTTAAACTGTTTTTT. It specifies CATRVMSQGGLKLFF.